What follows describes a single T cell receptor (beta chain). The observed sequence ends 3 residues before the CDR3 terminus, with the missing tail filled in from the germline J gene. These data originate in a study of Tregs in tolerant kidney transplant recipients. Unstimulated Tregs (CD4+CD25+CD127-) and CD4+CD25- non-Tregs were sorted from PBMCs. CDR1 and CDR2 (germline): SGHVS, FQNEAQ. The CDR3 length is 12 residues. The V end was cut by 4 bases, the J end by 0 bases, with 4 bases between. TCRdb's table, derived via immunoSEQ multiplex PCR, lists solely in-frame clones and lacks some. The listing contains about 48,000 clones.

This clonotype was sampled from a human donor who received a combined kidney and bone marrow transplant. This material consisted of CD4+ T cells from blood, taken before the transplant. The genes are TRBV7-8 and TRBJ2-7; no clear D. The part of the CDR3 DNA that was read is TGTGCCAGCAGCTCCTACTCCTACGAG. Translated: CASSSYSYE. The CDR3 in its entirety is CASSSYSYEQYF.